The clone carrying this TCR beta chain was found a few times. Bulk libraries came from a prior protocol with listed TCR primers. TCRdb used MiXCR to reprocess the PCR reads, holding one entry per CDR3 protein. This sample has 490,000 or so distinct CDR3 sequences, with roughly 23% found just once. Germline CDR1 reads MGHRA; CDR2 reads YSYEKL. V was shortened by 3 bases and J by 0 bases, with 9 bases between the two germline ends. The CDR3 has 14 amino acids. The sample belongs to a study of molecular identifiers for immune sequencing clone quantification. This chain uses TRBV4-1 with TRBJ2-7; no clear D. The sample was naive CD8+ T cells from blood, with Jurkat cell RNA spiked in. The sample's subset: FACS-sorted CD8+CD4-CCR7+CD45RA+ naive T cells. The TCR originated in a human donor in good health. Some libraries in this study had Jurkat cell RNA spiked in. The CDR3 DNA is TGCGCCAGCAGCCAGTCGCCGCGCTCCTACGAGCAGTACTTC. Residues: CASSQSPRSYEQYF.